Listed below are T cell receptor beta chains from one sample, sequenced in a study of blood T cell repertoires in COVID-19. Produced via immunoSEQ multiplex PCR; TCRdb's table is partial and in-frame only. The sample yields over 200,000 clones, about 80% seen once. The sample comprised peripheral blood. All receptors come from a woman between 40 and 50 years old with active or convalescent COVID-19. Both conserved end residues are part of each CDR3. D genes are given only for firm matches. For some rows the clone size is stated as once, few or many, or as a class when expanded; others skip it.

NA	NA	TRBV7-3	TRBJ2-3	CASSQAVAADTQYF	TGTGCCAGCAGCCAGGCGGTAGCGGCAGATACGCAGTATTTT
TRBD1	NA	TRBV7-9	TRBJ1-1	CASSPPRGLTEAFF	TGTGCCAGCAGCCCACCCAGGGGGCTGACTGAAGCTTTCTTT
TRBD2	NA	TRBV5-6	TRBJ2-5	CASSYPTSSSGGAQTQYF	TGTGCCAGCAGCTATCCTACTTCTTCGAGCGGGGGGGCACAGACCCAGTACTTC
NA	NA	TRBV7-9	TRBJ2-7	CASSLGPNSYEQYF	TGTGCCAGCAGCTTAGGGCCCAATTCCTACGAGCAGTACTTC
NA	NA	TRBV20-1	TRBJ1-1	CSASQRLDTEAFF	TGCAGTGCTAGTCAGAGGTTGGACACTGAAGCTTTCTTT
NA	NA	TRBV9	TRBJ1-2	CASSVDIGTPRGYTF	TGTGCCAGCAGCGTAGATATAGGAACTCCGCGGGGCTACACCTTC
NA	NA	TRBV7-3	TRBJ2-7	CASSLSGSSYEQYF	TGTGCCAGCAGCCTTAGCGGAAGCTCCTACGAGCAGTACTTC
NA	NA	TRBV30	TRBJ2-7	CAWTGERSYEQYF	TGTGCCTGGACAGGGGAGAGGTCCTACGAGCAGTACTTC
NA	once	TRBV20-1	TRBJ1-1	CSARVAGSAFF	TGCAGTGCTAGAGTGGCGGGGAGTGCTTTCTTT
TRBD1	NA	TRBV30	TRBJ1-2	CAWNDSPGQGLSLYYGYTF	TGTGCCTGGAATGACAGTCCGGGACAGGGGCTGAGTTTGTACTATGGCTACACCTTC
NA	NA	TRBV27	TRBJ2-1	CASSLQLYNEQFF	TGTGCCAGCAGTTTACAACTATATAATGAGCAGTTCTTC
NA	NA	TRBV27	TRBJ2-1	CASSFFPNEQFF	TGTGCCAGCAGTTTCTTTCCGAATGAGCAGTTCTTC
NA	NA	TRBV24-1	TRBJ1-4	CATSQQYGGEKLFF	TGTGCCACCAGTCAACAGTACGGGGGAGAAAAACTGTTTTTT
NA	few	TRBV4-1	TRBJ1-5	CASSPDRLIDQPQHF	TGCGCCAGCAGCCCGGACAGACTAATCGATCAGCCCCAGCATTTT
NA	few	TRBV6-2/TRBV6-3	TRBJ1-6	CASSPRGESPLHF	TGTGCCAGCAGTCCCAGGGGAGAATCACCCCTCCACTTT
NA	NA	TRBV28	TRBJ2-7	CASSLRQGAYEQYF	TGTGCCAGCAGTTTACGGCAAGGGGCCTACGAGCAGTACTTC
TRBD1	NA	TRBV11-3	TRBJ2-7	CASSSPGTGTYEQYF	TGTGCCAGCAGTTCACCCGGGACAGGGACCTACGAGCAGTACTTC
TRBD1	NA	TRBV5-5	TRBJ1-6	CASSFDRENSPLHF	TGTGCCAGCAGCTTTGACAGGGAGAATTCACCCCTCCACTTT
NA	NA	TRBV6-5	TRBJ1-5	CASSRGRGQPQHF	TGTGCCAGCAGTAGGGGCCGAGGTCAGCCCCAGCATTTT
NA	NA	TRBV6-5	TRBJ2-1	CASSYSSLSSYNEQFF	TGTGCCAGCAGTTACTCTTCCCTGAGCTCCTACAATGAGCAGTTCTTC
TRBD2	NA	TRBV6-5	TRBJ2-3	CASRSGRASDTQYF	TGTGCCAGCAGGAGCGGGAGGGCCTCAGATACGCAGTATTTT
NA	few	TRBV6-5	TRBJ1-2	CASSFDRIYGYTF	TGTGCCAGCAGTTTCGACAGGATCTATGGCTACACCTTC
NA	NA	TRBV29-1	TRBJ1-1	CSVEGRHTEAFF	TGCAGCGTTGAGGGGCGGCACACTGAAGCTTTCTTT
NA	NA	TRBV24-1	TRBJ1-5	CATSDSSWGLDNQPQHF	TGTGCCACCAGTGACTCATCATGGGGACTCGACAATCAGCCCCAGCATTTT
NA	NA	TRBV2	TRBJ1-1	CASSEFNGLDTEAFF	TGTGCCAGCAGTGAATTTAACGGGTTGGACACTGAAGCTTTCTTT
TRBD1	NA	TRBV19	TRBJ1-2	CASSAGTGGLTGGYTF	TGTGCCAGTAGTGCCGGGACAGGGGGCTTAACTGGTGGCTACACCTTC
NA	NA	TRBV7-9	TRBJ1-4	CASSLGGVPNEKLFF	TGTGCCAGCAGCTTGGGAGGGGTCCCTAATGAAAAACTGTTTTTT
TRBD1	NA	TRBV19	TRBJ1-5	CASIQGATGRNNQPQHF	TGTGCCAGTATCCAAGGGGCGACAGGGAGGAACAATCAGCCCCAGCATTTT
NA	NA	TRBV9	TRBJ2-5	CASSVTGTETQYF	TGTGCCAGCAGCGTAACAGGGACGGAGACCCAGTACTTC
NA	NA	TRBV11-3	TRBJ1-3	CASSLGQSSGNTIYF	TGTGCCAGCAGCCTTGGACAGAGCTCTGGAAACACCATATATTTT
NA	NA	TRBV27	TRBJ1-3	CASTPTGNPGNTIYF	TGTGCCAGCACCCCCACAGGGAACCCTGGAAACACCATATATTTT
NA	NA	TRBV10-3	TRBJ2-7	CAISASSLTYEQYF	TGTGCCATCAGTGCTTCTTCTTTAACCTACGAGCAGTACTTC